The source of this TCR beta chain is a study of T cells in Graves' hyperthyroidism and ophthalmopathy. Overall study results and limits: Ophthalmopathy was predicted by the model a median of roughly 6 months ahead of onset. In the analysis, a 13 V-J model separated ophthalmopathy from stable hyperthyroidism.

To note about this clonotype: The antigen is undetermined.

Losses at the gene ends were 4 bases for V and 1 base for J; bases not matched to a gene: 10. The CDR3 is made up of 18 amino acids. In germline, CDR1 is SGHRS, CDR2 YFSETQ. Uncontrolled infection, other autoimmune disease, pregnancy or lactation excluded patients. RNA transcripts gave rise to amplified TCR beta CDR3 regions. In the first-round RT-PCR of the TCR CDR3, the HTBI primer set was used. TCRdb analysed the multiplex PCR reads with MiXCR anew, one entry per CDR3 protein. The table shows hundreds of thousands of distinct CDR3 sequences, with about 15% occurring only once. Sequenced: blood. The V call is TRBV5-1, the J call TRBJ2-3, with 12 bases fitting TRBD2. The sequence was collected from a woman aged 45-65 years with Graves' ophthalmopathy. The CDR3 spells CASSLGLAGWRGTDTQYF. CDR3 in DNA: TGCGCCAGCAGCCTAGGACTAGCGGGATGGCGAGGCACAGATACGCAGTATTTT. The variable domain in full, completed from reference TRBV5-1 and TRBJ2-3, reads KAGVTQTPRYLIKTRGQQVTLSCSPISGHRSVSWYQQTPGQGLQFLFEYFSETQRNKGNFPGRFSGRQFSNSRSEMNVSTLELGDSALYLCASSLGLAGWRGTDTQYFGPGTRLTVL.